This T cell receptor beta chain emerged from a study of CXCR3-negative and CXCR3-positive naive CD8 T cells. The TRB cDNA libraries were prepared by 5' RACE with UMI labels. TCRdb re-called the 5' RACE reads, yielding one record per CDR3 amino acid sequence without DNA. The listing records 20,000 to 25,000 distinct CDR3 sequences. Germline values: CDR1 SQVTM, CDR2 ANQGSEA. CDR3 length: 11 amino acids. The V call is TRBV29-1, the J call TRBJ2-7; the D call of TRBD2 rests on TCRdb alone, since no DNA is present to check it. The source is a human donor in good health. Some clones in this sample may be carry-over from other donors' samples. The sequencing sample was made of memory CD8+ T cells from blood. This CDR3 reads CSAGWGYEQYF.